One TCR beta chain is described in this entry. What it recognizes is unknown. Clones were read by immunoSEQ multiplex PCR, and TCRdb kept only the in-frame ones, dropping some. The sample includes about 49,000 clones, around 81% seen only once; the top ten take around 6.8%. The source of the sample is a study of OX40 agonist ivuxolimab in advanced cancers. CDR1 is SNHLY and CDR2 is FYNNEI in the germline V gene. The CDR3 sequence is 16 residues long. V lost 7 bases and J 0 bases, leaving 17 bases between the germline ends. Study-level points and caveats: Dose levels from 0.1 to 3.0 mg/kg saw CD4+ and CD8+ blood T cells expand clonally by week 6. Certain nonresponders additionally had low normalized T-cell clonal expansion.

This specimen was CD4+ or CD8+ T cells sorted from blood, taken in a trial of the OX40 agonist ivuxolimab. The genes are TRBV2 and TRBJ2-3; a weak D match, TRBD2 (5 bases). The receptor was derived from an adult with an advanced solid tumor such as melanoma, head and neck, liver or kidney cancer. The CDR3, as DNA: TGTGCCAGCACCGAGGGCTGGGCGGCTAGCACAGATACGCAGTATTTT. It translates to CASTEGWAASTDTQYF.